This TCR beta chain was found in a study of blood T cell repertoires in COVID-19. Turning to the study itself: T cells, B-cell-depleted T cells, or PBMCs provided the cDNA or gDNA that served as material.

This clone was detected once. Measured with immunoSEQ multiplex PCR; TCRdb has only the in-frame clones, and not every one. This repertoire shows about 78,000 clones, roughly 90% found once; its top ten account for 2.5% to 3.5%. This TCR was sampled from a man aged 70-80 years with active or convalescent COVID-19. The sample consisted of peripheral blood.

The CDR3 nucleotides read TGTGCCAGCAGCCCCTTGGGGCAGGGCTACGAGCAGTACTTC. Its translation: CASSPLGQGYEQYF. This sequence joins TRBV6-5 and TRBJ2-7; TRBD1 is a possible D gene (5 bases). The CDR3 is 14 amino acids. Germline CDR1 is MNHEY and CDR2 is SVGAGI. The V end was cut by 6 bases, the J end by 3 bases, with 15 bases between.